This TCR beta chain was sequenced in a study of CD8 T cells in ankylosing spondylitis. Worth noting for this clonotype: Its target is unknown.

Study outcomes and limitations: Seemingly characteristic of ankylosing spondylitis blood was a TCR beta motif consisting of under 10 highly homologous variants. A subset of motif variants has previously been described in the synovial fluid and blood of reactive arthritis. Reportedly, significant enrichment of disease-linked clones occurred in matched ankylosing spondylitis synovial fluid.

TCRdb independently ran MiXCR on the 5' RACE reads; one entry per CDR3 protein. The table has about 450,000 distinct CDR3 sequences, roughly 26% seen once. This CDR3 has 14 amino acids. The V and J ends lost 3 bases and 1 base respectively, with 11 bases between them. Germline values: CDR1 SGDLS, CDR2 YYNGEE. Input material: blood, either unsorted or a sorted T cell fraction (not recorded which). The chain joins TRBV9 to TRBJ2-7, with a possible D match to TRBD2 (6 bases). This receptor was taken from a male donor with ankylosing spondylitis. CDR3 in amino acids: CASSGEDGSYEQYF. CDR3 DNA sequence: TGTGCCAGCAGCGGGGAGGACGGATCCTACGAGCAGTACTTC.